This is a list of T cell receptor beta chains from one sample in a study of blood T cell repertoires in COVID-19. Using immunoSEQ multiplex PCR, the repertoire was profiled, and TCRdb retains in-frame clones only, with some absent. The data show approximately 100,000 clones, under 85% seen once. The sequencing sample was made of peripheral blood. All receptors come from a woman in her sixties or seventies with acute or convalescent COVID-19. The CDR3 runs from the conserved cysteine through the conserved F or W. The D gene is left open where the match is weak. A clone size is listed for some rows: how often the clone was seen (once, few, many), or a class if it is expanded.

clone size	V gene	D gene	J gene	CDR3 DNA	CDR3 protein
.	TRBV5-5	.	TRBJ2-7	TGTGCCAGCAGCTTGGGGTTAGCGGAGGTCTACGAGCAGTACTTC	CASSLGLAEVYEQYF
.	TRBV6-1	.	TRBJ1-1	TGTGCCAGCAGTGAAAATCTGAGTGAAGCTTTCTTT	CASSENLSEAFF
.	TRBV18	.	TRBJ2-2	TGTGCCAGCTCATTTGCGACGAACACCGGGGAGCTGTTTTTT	CASSFATNTGELFF
.	TRBV18	TRBD1	TRBJ1-2	TGTGCCAGCTCCCCGGGACAGACTAACTATGGCTACACCTTC	CASSPGQTNYGYTF
.	TRBV9	TRBD2	TRBJ2-1	TGTGCCAGCAGCGTCCGACTAGCGGGGGGGCAAGTTGTCAATGAGCAGTTCTTC	CASSVRLAGGQVVNEQFF
many	TRBV18	TRBD1	TRBJ1-6	TGTGCCAGCTCCGGACAGGGACCTCTAACCCTCCACTTT	CASSGQGPLTLHF
.	TRBV2	TRBD2	TRBJ2-5	TGTGCCAGCATCGGGACTAGCCGGGAGACCCAGTACTTC	CASIGTSRETQYF
.	TRBV24-1	.	TRBJ2-3	TGTGCCACCAGTGATCCTCGGACTGCAGATACGCAGTATTTT	CATSDPRTADTQYF
.	TRBV3-1/TRBV3-2	TRBD1	TRBJ1-1	TGTGCCAGCAGCCAATTCGGGACAGGGACGACTGAAGCTTTCTTT	CASSQFGTGTTEAFF
.	TRBV19	TRBD1	TRBJ2-1	TGTGCCAGTAGCAGAGGGGGTGGGACAGGGGCCTACAATGAGCAGTTCTTC	CASSRGGGTGAYNEQFF
.	TRBV29-1	TRBD2	TRBJ2-7	TGCAGCGGCGGGAGCGGCGGGAGGGCCGGTAGCGAGCAGTACTTC	CSGGSGGRAGSEQYF
.	TRBV28	.	TRBJ2-5	TGTGCCAGCAGTTTATCAACAGGGCAGATTCAAGAGACCCAGTACTTC	CASSLSTGQIQETQYF
.	TRBV18	.	TRBJ2-5	TGTGCCAGCTCACCTCTCGACACCCAAGAGACCCAGTACTTC	CASSPLDTQETQYF
.	TRBV12-5	.	TRBJ2-7	TGTGCTAGTGGTTCCCCGCTGCCACTCCAGGGAGGCGACGAGCAGTACTTC	CASGSPLPLQGGDEQYF
.	TRBV29-1	.	TRBJ1-2	TGCAGCGTTGAAGGTGGGGCGACGAACTATGGCTACACCTTC	CSVEGGATNYGYTF
.	TRBV6-1	TRBD2	TRBJ2-1	TGTGCCAGCAGTGCCCTCGGTAGCGGGGGCTCCTACAATGAGCAGTTCTTC	CASSALGSGGSYNEQFF
.	TRBV15	.	TRBJ2-3	TGTGCCACCAGCAGGGAATGGAGTGTCGGCACAGATACGCAGTATTTT	CATSREWSVGTDTQYF
.	TRBV9	.	TRBJ2-1	TGTGCCAGCAGCGTAGGGGCTGGGGCCTCACAGGCAAACAATGAGCAGTTCTTC	CASSVGAGASQANNEQFF
.	TRBV7-2	.	TRBJ1-5	TGTGCCAGCAGCCCCGGGGTGGGATCTCAGCCCCAGCATTTT	CASSPGVGSQPQHF